This passage covers 14 T cell receptor beta chains from one sample sequenced in a study of blood T cell repertoires in COVID-19. Profiling relied on immunoSEQ multiplex PCR, and the TCRdb table lists in-frame clones only, not all of them. The sample records roughly 280,000 clones, less than 90% being singletons. Input material: peripheral blood. These TCRs come from a man aged 60 to 69 who had recovered from COVID-19.

The V call is TRBV10-3, the J call TRBJ2-3; 10 bases fit TRBD2. CDR3 length: 20 residues. V lost 0 bases and J lost 2; bases outside the gene matches: 14. Germline CDR1 and CDR2: ENHRY and SYGVKD. DNA for the CDR3: TGTGCCATCAGTGAGTCGGGGGGGTTCACGACTAGCGGGTTCACAGATACGCAGTATTTT. Translating it yields CAISESGGFTTSGFTDTQYF.

V gene TRBV3-1 (or the pseudogene TRBV3-2) combines with J gene TRBJ2-7; TRBD2 is a possible D gene (7 bases). Per germline, CDR1 LGHDT and CDR2 YNNKEL (reference sequence). The CDR3 has 18 residues. Trimming left V 4 bases short and J 0 bases short, with 22 bases between. The CDR3 region is CASSRRARGRGSSYEQYF. CDR3 nucleotides: TGTGCCAGCAGCCGCAGGGCCCGGGGGCGGGGGTCCTCCTACGAGCAGTACTTC.

The V call is TRBV24-1, the J call TRBJ2-5; 14 bases match TRBD2. V shed 4 bases, J shed 5 bases, and the junction held 11 bases outside the gene matches. The CDR3 is 18 residues long. Germline loops: CDR1 KGHDR, CDR2 SFDVKD. CDR3 DNA sequence: TGTGCCACCAGTGACGGACCGGGACTAGCGGGAGAAGGGGAGACCCAGTACTTC. This sequence encodes CATSDGPGLAGEGETQYF.

The V call is TRBV28, the J call TRBJ2-7, with D unresolved. CDR3 size: 14 residues. Germline CDR1 reads MDHEN; CDR2 reads SYDVKM. V shed 7 bases and J shed 1 base, with 14 bases lying between them. CDR3 coding DNA: TGTGCCAGCAAACTCGCTGACATTTCCTACGAGCAGTACTTC. It codes for CASKLADISYEQYF.

The J gene is TRBJ1-5, the V gene TRBV7-8; D not resolved. The V end was cut by 5 bases, the J end by 1 base, with 15 bases between. This CDR3 region has 16 residues. The germline V gene has CDR1 SGHVS and CDR2 FQNEAQ. The CDR3 DNA is TGTGCCAGCAGCCCCAGTGGAGGGAGGAGCAATCAGCCCCAGCATTTT. Its protein is CASSPSGGRSNQPQHF.

The chain is built from TRBV10-3 and TRBJ1-2; the match to TRBD1 covers 8 bases. Losses at the gene ends were 2 bases for V and 6 bases for J; bases not matched to a gene: 8. Germline V gene data show CDR1 as ENHRY and CDR2 as SYGVKD. The CDR3 length is 15 residues. CDR3 residues: CAISEPTGGSDGYTF. The CDR3 DNA reads as TGTGCCATCAGTGAGCCAACAGGGGGAAGCGATGGCTACACCTTC.

The chain is built from TRBV7-8 and TRBJ2-5, with 7 nucleotides matching TRBD2. Trimming removed 6 bases from V and 4 bases from J; junction bases left unmatched: 11. CDR1 SGHVS and CDR2 FQNEAQ come from the germline V gene. CDR3 length equals 15 residues. DNA for the CDR3: TGTGCCAGCAGGGGAGCTGGAGCGGGACTAGAGACCCAGTACTTC. It is translated as CASRGAGAGLETQYF.

The rearrangement uses TRBV6-5 and TRBJ2-3; D unresolved. Trimming left V 11 bases short and J 1 base short, with 19 bases between. The CDR3 has 15 amino acids. CDR1 MNHEY and CDR2 SVGAGI come from the germline V gene. CDR3 residues: CASAVQAYGTDTQYF. In DNA form, the CDR3 reads TGTGCCTCCGCAGTTCAGGCTTATGGCACAGATACGCAGTATTTT.

The rearrangement joins TRBV7-2 to TRBJ2-2; 7 bases match TRBD2. This CDR3 region has 15 residues. Germline CDR1 reads SGHTA; CDR2 reads FQGNSA. V lost 1 base, J lost 5 bases, and 4 bases stayed unmatched. CDR3 in DNA: TGTGCCAGCAGCTTAGGCGGGAGCAGGACCGGGGAGCTGTTTTTT. Encoded protein: CASSLGGSRTGELFF.

The chain carries TRBV29-1 and TRBJ1-2; TRBD1 aligns across 8 bases. J was trimmed by 5 bases and V by 5 bases; bases with no gene match: 4. The germline gives CDR1 SQVTM, CDR2 ANQGSEA. The CDR3 spans 12 residues. The CDR3 DNA sequence: TGCAGCGTTAGGACAGGGCAATATGGCTACACCTTC. Translating it yields CSVRTGQYGYTF.

This chain connects TRBV7-9 to TRBJ2-2; 7 bases are shared with TRBD2. The J segment lost 7 bases and the V segment lost 4 bases, leaving 3 bases of the junction unmatched. Germline V lookup: CDR1 SEHNR, CDR2 FQNEAQ (reference sequence). The CDR3 loop spans 13 amino acids. The CDR3 reads CASSSGGRGELFF. CDR3 nucleotides: TGTGCCAGCAGCTCGGGGGGACGCGGGGAGCTGTTTTTT.

The chain carries TRBV5-4 and TRBJ2-5; 9 positions match TRBD2. The CDR3 runs to 14 residues. The J segment lost 3 bases and the V segment lost 4 bases, leaving 4 bases of the junction unmatched. Germline CDR1 is SGHNT and CDR2 is YYREEE (reference sequence). The CDR3 DNA follows: TGTGCCAGCAGCGGTGCGGGGGGGAAAGAGACCCAGTACTTC. It translates to CASSGAGGKETQYF.

The chain links TRBV19 to TRBJ2-5; 7 bases agree with TRBD1. This CDR3 has 15 residues. Germline values: CDR1 LNHDA, CDR2 SQIVND (reference sequence). Losses at the gene ends were 5 bases for V and 4 bases for J; bases not matched to a gene: 10. The CDR3 is CASSPPGQRRETQYF. CDR3 nucleotide sequence: TGTGCCAGTAGTCCCCCGGGACAGAGAAGAGAGACCCAGTACTTC.

The table lists this clone with a few counts. This sample includes further DNA sequences coding for the same CDR3. The gene calls are TRBV19 and TRBJ2-6; D is ambiguous. The V end was cut by 3 bases, the J end by 4 bases, with 10 bases between. Germline-derived CDR1 and CDR2 are LNHDA and SQIVND (reference sequence). This CDR3 has 15 residues. CDR3 nucleotide sequence: TGTGCCAGTAGTATCCCCAGAACCGGGGCCAACGTCCTGACTTTC. Its protein is CASSIPRTGANVLTF. The variable domain in full, with the rest retrieved from reference TRBV19 and TRBJ2-6, is DGGITQSPKYLFRKEGQNVTLSCEQNLNHDAMYWYRQDPGQGLRLIYYSQIVNDFQKGDIAEGYSVSREKKESFPLTVTSAQKNPTAFYLCASSIPRTGANVLTFGAGSRLTVL.